A selection of T cell receptor beta chains follows, all from one sample in a study of T cells in Graves' hyperthyroidism and ophthalmopathy. Each CDR3 protein is one row after TCRdb ran MiXCR on the multiplex PCR reads. This sample carries 500,000 to 650,000 distinct CDR3 sequences, around 15% of them seen once, and the ten largest clones take about 15%. Sequences were obtained from blood. Every receptor here comes from a woman aged 40 to 50 with Graves' hyperthyroidism. Both conserved end residues are part of each CDR3. D genes are given only for firm matches. Size is stated for part of the rows, as once, few or many counts, or as a class when the clone is expanded.

TRBV28	many	TRBJ1-5	.	CASKTAAGGNQPQHF	TGTGCCAGCAAAACGGCGGCAGGGGGCAATCAGCCCCAGCATTTT
TRBV9	.	TRBJ1-1	.	CASSVMSAGTEAFF	TGTGCCAGCAGCGTAATGAGTGCTGGCACTGAAGCTTTCTTT
TRBV7-9	.	TRBJ2-3	.	CASSLGGGAPDTQYF	TGTGCCAGCAGCTTAGGCGGTGGGGCCCCAGATACGCAGTATTTT
TRBV25-1	.	TRBJ2-1	TRBD1	CATAGGLLSYNEQFF	TGTGCCACCGCAGGGGGCTTACTCTCCTACAATGAGCAGTTCTTC
TRBV3-1	many	TRBJ2-7	TRBD2	CASSVRTSGIYEQYF	TGTGCCAGCAGCGTGAGGACTAGCGGGATCTACGAGCAGTACTTC
TRBV10-3	.	TRBJ2-1	.	CAINTDTYNEQFF	TGTGCCATCAATACGGATACTTACAATGAGCAGTTCTTC
TRBV12-3/TRBV12-4	many	TRBJ1-3	TRBD1	CASGQARNTIYF	TGTGCCAGTGGACAGGCTAGAAACACCATATATTTT
TRBV28	few	TRBJ2-7	.	CASKRGGYEQYF	TGTGCCAGCAAAAGGGGGGGCTACGAGCAGTACTTC
TRBV14	few	TRBJ2-3	.	CASSQEERRRADTQYF	TGTGCCAGCAGCCAAGAGGAGCGGAGGAGAGCAGATACGCAGTATTTT
TRBV5-1	few	TRBJ2-5	TRBD1	CASTRQGNTQETQYF	TGCGCCAGCACCAGACAGGGGAACACCCAAGAGACCCAGTACTTC
TRBV5-1	many	TRBJ1-1	TRBD1	CASSGGTGGRNTEAFF	TGCGCCAGCAGCGGTGGGACAGGGGGTAGAAACACTGAAGCTTTCTTT
TRBV5-1	.	TRBJ1-4	.	CASAAGATNEKLFF	TGCGCCAGCGCCGCTGGGGCGACTAATGAAAAACTGTTTTTT
TRBV9	many	TRBJ2-7	.	CASSGDRTSYEQYF	TGTGCCAGCAGCGGTGATCGGACTTCGTACGAGCAGTACTTC
TRBV18	few	TRBJ2-5	.	CASSPTYQETQYF	TGTGCCAGCTCACCAACGTACCAAGAGACCCAGTACTTC
TRBV18	many	TRBJ2-1	TRBD1	CASSLSQGHEQFF	TGTGCCAGCTCCCTATCACAGGGGCATGAGCAGTTCTTC
TRBV6-1	.	TRBJ2-7	.	CASTRGLEQYF	TGTGCCAGCACCAGGGGATTGGAGCAGTACTTC
TRBV10-3	many	TRBJ1-4	.	CAISESGSEEKLFF	TGTGCCATCAGTGAGTCGGGGAGCGAGGAAAAACTGTTTTTT
TRBV29-1	many	TRBJ2-5	.	CSVRQTVQETQYF	TGCAGCGTTAGGCAGACGGTCCAAGAGACCCAGTACTTC
TRBV20-1	many	TRBJ2-3	TRBD2	CSAEGLAGGGLGTDTQYF	TGCAGTGCCGAGGGTCTAGCGGGAGGGGGATTGGGGACAGATACGCAGTATTTT
TRBV4-1	few	TRBJ2-7	TRBD1	CASSQGDREVEQYF	TGCGCCAGCAGCCAAGGGGACAGAGAAGTCGAGCAGTACTTC
TRBV30	many	TRBJ2-5	.	CACHTGRVGETQYF	TGTGCCTGTCATACAGGGAGGGTTGGAGAGACCCAGTACTTC
TRBV27	many	TRBJ1-2	TRBD1	CASSYGTGGGYTF	TGTGCCAGCAGTTATGGGACAGGGGGAGGCTACACCTTC
TRBV19	few	TRBJ2-7	.	CASSRYRLSDEQYF	TGTGCCAGTAGCCGTTACAGGCTTTCAGATGAGCAGTACTTC
TRBV19	.	TRBJ2-1	TRBD2	CASSIASGNYEQFF	TGTGCCAGTAGTATCGCTAGCGGGAACTATGAGCAGTTCTTC
TRBV30	few	TRBJ1-6	.	CAWTEAPNSPLHF	TGTGCCTGGACTGAGGCCCCTAATTCACCCCTCCACTTT
TRBV3-1	many	TRBJ2-1	TRBD2	CASSQGLAGPNEQFF	TGTGCCAGCAGCCAAGGACTAGCGGGACCCAATGAGCAGTTCTTC
TRBV28	.	TRBJ1-5	.	CASTLDASHSNQPQHF	TGTGCCAGCACTTTAGATGCCAGTCATAGCAATCAGCCCCAGCATTTT
TRBV5-1	.	TRBJ2-5	.	CASRLLGDQETQYF	TGCGCCAGCAGACTCCTCGGGGACCAAGAGACCCAGTACTTC
TRBV7-2	.	TRBJ2-1	.	CASSLAGGQRNEQFF	TGTGCCAGCAGCTTAGCGGGGGGGCAGCGAAATGAGCAGTTCTTC
TRBV25-1	.	TRBJ2-2	.	CASSDLAGELFF	TGTGCCAGCAGTGATCTCGCCGGGGAGCTGTTTTTT
TRBV7-8	few	TRBJ2-3	.	CASSTGPFTDTQYF	TGTGCCAGCAGCACGGGGCCGTTCACAGATACGCAGTATTTT
TRBV2	many	TRBJ1-5	.	CASSMEDGYNQPQHF	TGTGCCAGCAGTATGGAGGACGGTTACAATCAGCCCCAGCATTTT
TRBV11-2	many	TRBJ2-7	.	CASSLLYSSYEQYF	TGTGCCAGCAGCTTGCTATACTCCTCCTACGAGCAGTACTTC
TRBV9	many	TRBJ2-1	TRBD2	CASSVVGGSGRLYNEQFF	TGTGCCAGCAGCGTAGTGGGAGGGTCGGGGCGCCTCTACAATGAGCAGTTCTTC
TRBV7-8	many	TRBJ2-7	.	CASTPYVDPSSYEQYF	TGTGCCAGCACCCCGTACGTGGACCCTTCGTCCTACGAGCAGTACTTC
TRBV6-1	few	TRBJ2-4	.	CASSRTGKNIQYF	TGTGCCAGCAGTCGAACAGGCAAAAACATTCAGTACTTC
TRBV13	.	TRBJ2-2	.	CASSLGALANTGELFF	TGTGCCAGCAGCCTCGGGGCACTAGCGAACACCGGGGAGCTGTTTTTT
TRBV6-1	.	TRBJ1-2	.	CASSDPGRNYGYTF	TGTGCCAGCAGTGACCCGGGGCGTAATTATGGCTACACCTTC
TRBV30	many	TRBJ1-6	.	CAYAGHENSPLHF	TGTGCCTACGCGGGACACGAAAATTCACCCCTCCACTTT
TRBV12-3/TRBV12-4	once	TRBJ2-3	.	CASSLLGNQPQYF	TGTGCCAGCAGCCTTTTGGGCAATCAGCCCCAGTATTTT
TRBV5-1	many	TRBJ2-5	.	CASSLDTNAAETQYF	TGCGCCAGCAGCTTAGACACCAACGCAGCGGAGACCCAGTACTTC
TRBV7-6	many	TRBJ1-4	.	CASSFVGSGNEKLFF	TGTGCCAGCAGCTTTGTAGGGAGCGGTAATGAAAAACTGTTTTTT
TRBV4-1	few	TRBJ2-1	.	CASSQDIMNEQFF	TGCGCCAGCAGCCAAGATATAATGAATGAGCAGTTCTTC
TRBV11-1	once	TRBJ1-2	.	CASRVPGQRGGYGYTF	TGTGCCAGCAGGGTACCCGGACAGAGGGGAGGCTATGGCTACACCTTC
TRBV6-1	many	TRBJ2-7	TRBD2	CASRYMGGTSGRASYEQYF	TGTGCCAGCAGATATATGGGGGGGACTAGCGGGAGGGCCTCCTACGAGCAGTACTTC
TRBV18	many	TRBJ2-4	.	CASSPQAPGQNIQYF	TGTGCCAGCTCACCACAGGCCCCTGGCCAAAACATTCAGTACTTC
TRBV28	many	TRBJ2-1	.	CASSPMTLGIRDEQFF	TGTGCCAGCAGTCCGATGACACTCGGAATCAGGGATGAGCAGTTCTTC
TRBV7-9	few	TRBJ2-5	TRBD1	CASSYAIATGAQETQYF	TGTGCCAGCAGCTATGCCATCGCGACAGGGGCGCAAGAGACCCAGTACTTC